The rows below give T cell receptor beta chains drawn from one sample of a study of T cell responses to AZD1222 COVID-19 vaccine. Sequencing used immunoSEQ multiplex PCR; TCRdb keeps in-frame clones, though not all of them. Of about 150,000 clones listed, roughly 87% are singletons. The sequenced sample was peripheral blood, obtained 28 days after the second AZD1222 dose. These receptors came from an adult who received the AZD1222 COVID-19 vaccine. Each CDR3 is given with its conserved first and last residue. The D gene is left open where the match is weak. Size tells how often a clone was seen (once, few, many) or the class of an expanded clone, and some rows leave it out.

j_call,v_call,d_call,clone_size,cdr3_aa,cdr3_nt
TRBJ1-2,TRBV19,TRBD1,-,CASSMTRTGGYYGYTF,TGTGCCAGTAGCATGACTCGGACAGGGGGCTACTATGGCTACACCTTC
TRBJ2-4,TRBV6-2/TRBV6-3,-,-,CASSGALLAKNIQYF,TGTGCCAGCAGTGGAGCCTTATTAGCCAAAAACATTCAGTACTTC
TRBJ1-5,TRBV5-8,-,-,CASLTGVGFNQPQHF,TGTGCCAGCCTAACGGGTGTGGGGTTCAATCAGCCCCAGCATTTT
TRBJ2-7,TRBV5-1,-,once,CASSLGGSKEQYF,TGCGCCAGCAGCTTGGGGGGGTCTAAGGAGCAGTACTTC
TRBJ1-6,TRBV7-2,-,-,CASSLVGLSSYNSPLHF,TGTGCCAGCAGCTTGGTCGGACTGAGCTCCTATAATTCACCCCTCCACTTT
TRBJ1-3,TRBV21-1,-,-,CASSKVGRPTSSSGNTIYF,TGTGCCAGCAGCAAAGTTGGGCGCCCGACGAGTTCCTCTGGAAACACCATATATTTT
TRBJ2-1,TRBV9,-,-,CASSVDPNSGPGNEQFF,TGTGCCAGCAGCGTGGACCCCAATAGCGGTCCGGGCAATGAGCAGTTCTTC
TRBJ1-4,TRBV6-5,-,-,CASKGQPIPNEKLFF,TGTGCCAGCAAAGGACAGCCTATACCTAATGAAAAACTGTTTTTT
TRBJ2-3,TRBV11-2,TRBD2,once,CASSLGTSGGRTDTQYF,TGTGCCAGCAGCTTAGGGACTAGCGGGGGACGCACAGATACGCAGTATTTT
TRBJ1-3,TRBV4-1,-,few,CASSPELQGVLGNTIYF,TGCGCCAGCAGCCCAGAACTCCAGGGTGTACTCGGAAACACCATATATTTT
TRBJ1-4,TRBV7-8,TRBD1,-,CASSFTFDRGEKLFF,TGTGCCAGCAGCTTCACTTTTGACAGGGGTGAAAAACTGTTTTTT
TRBJ1-6,TRBV3-1/TRBV3-2,-,-,CASSQEGSPLHF,TGTGCCAGCAGCCAAGAAGGATCACCCCTCCACTTT
TRBJ2-1,TRBV7-3,TRBD2,-,CASSLTPGLASEQFF,TGTGCCAGCAGCTTGACACCGGGACTAGCCAGTGAGCAGTTCTTC
TRBJ1-1,TRBV7-2,-,-,CASSTTGLNTEAFF,TGTGCCAGCAGCACAACAGGGTTGAACACTGAAGCTTTCTTT
TRBJ1-4,TRBV4-1,-,-,CASSQDGKGFYEKLFF,TGCGCCAGCAGCCAAGATGGAAAGGGATTTTATGAAAAACTGTTTTTT
TRBJ1-1,TRBV4-3,-,-,CASSQDFGRPAEAFF,TGCGCCAGCAGCCAAGATTTCGGCAGGCCGGCTGAAGCTTTCTTT
TRBJ2-1,TRBV29-1,-,-,CSGDISSYNEQFF,TGCAGCGGTGACATCAGCTCCTACAATGAGCAGTTCTTC
TRBJ2-1,TRBV7-9,TRBD2,-,CASSLTSGGANEQFF,TGTGCCAGCAGCTTGACTAGCGGGGGGGCAAATGAGCAGTTCTTC
TRBJ2-5,TRBV5-4,TRBD1,-,CASSLPDRGPETQYF,TGTGCCAGCAGCTTGCCCGACAGGGGGCCAGAGACCCAGTACTTC
TRBJ1-3,TRBV12-5,TRBD1,-,CASGLAGQGTGNTIYF,TGTGCTAGTGGTTTGGCAGGACAGGGGACTGGAAACACCATATATTTT
TRBJ2-4,TRBV3-1/TRBV3-2,TRBD2,-,CASSQDLTSGRMIQYF,TGTGCCAGCAGCCAAGATCTGACTAGCGGGAGGATGATTCAGTACTTC
TRBJ1-6,TRBV2,-,-,CASSGSSTGRSPLHF,TGTGCCAGCAGTGGGTCGTCAACAGGGCGGTCACCCCTCCACTTT
TRBJ2-5,TRBV5-1,TRBD2,-,CASSITSGLVVETQYF,TGCGCCAGCAGCATTACTAGCGGATTAGTAGTAGAGACCCAGTACTTC
TRBJ2-1,TRBV7-9,-,-,CASSLTLGMWDNEQFF,TGTGCCAGCAGCTTAACCCTTGGTATGTGGGACAATGAGCAGTTCTTC
TRBJ2-3,TRBV15,-,-,CATSRVFMGGGTDTQYF,TGTGCCACCAGCAGAGTGTTCATGGGGGGCGGCACAGATACGCAGTATTTT
TRBJ1-1,TRBV29-1,-,-,CTTGFAEAFF,TGCACAACAGGGTTCGCTGAAGCTTTCTTT
TRBJ2-4,TRBV6-2/TRBV6-3,-,-,CASSYVREVQYF,TGTGCCAGCAGTTACGTTAGGGAAGTTCAGTACTTC